This entry is about one T cell receptor (beta chain). What it binds is not known. This sample is part of a study of long-term antiretroviral therapy in people with HIV. Study conclusions and caveats: Pre-ART-expanded clones dominated the repertoire at all time points. Viral resistance, ART adherence and therapy changes all lacked available data.

Every sample had about 0.85-10 million cryopreserved PBMC in it before DNA extraction. At survey level, the immunoSEQ assay was run in its v3.0 version. The protocol was immunoSEQ multiplex PCR, while the TCRdb copy is restricted to in-frame clones and leaves out a portion. This sample has 11,000 to 15,000 clones, with more than 75% found just once. The receptor comes from a man between 40 and 49 years old with HIV. The sequenced sample was unsorted PBMCs, obtained 3.1 years after starting antiretroviral therapy.

CDR3 protein: CASSYFTSWTGNNSPLHF. The CDR3 bases are TGTGCCAGCAGCTATTTCACCTCCTGGACAGGGAATAATTCACCCCTCCACTTT. The chain links TRBV5-6 to TRBJ1-6, with 8 bases identical to TRBD1. CDR3 length: 18 residues. Germline-derived CDR1 and CDR2 are SGHDT and YYEEEE. J lost 5 bases, V lost 3 bases, and 13 bases had no gene match.